This T cell receptor beta chain was sequenced for a study of T cell repertoires in cytomegalovirus infection. Study-wide background: In public TCR beta signatures, there were indications of both CMV infection and matching HLA type.

The germline CDR1 and CDR2 sequences are MNHNS and SASEGT. The CDR3 loop spans 13 amino acids. Findings of the study overall: CMV-specific TCR beta clonotypes restricted by HLA-C were the ones dominating the ex vivo response. Individuals carrying CMV plus the relevant HLA were identified by cumulative frequency of public TCR beta families.

TCRdb re-called the reads with MiXCR, one entry per CDR3 protein. The sample records approximately 500,000 distinct CDR3 sequences, more than 15% being singletons. A few counts support this clonotype. Its antigen remains unidentified. The material sequenced was CD8+ T cells from PBMCs. The origin of this receptor is a human donor in good health (CMV status not recorded). Some clones in this sample may be carry-over from other donors' samples. V gene TRBV6-1 combines with J gene TRBJ1-1; 10 nucleotides match TRBD1. The CDR3 loop is CAMRDRGNTEAFF. The CDR3 region has the DNA TGTGCGATGAGGGACAGGGGGAACACTGAAGCTTTCTTT.